Listed below are T cell receptor beta chains from one sample, sequenced in a study of blood T cell repertoires in COVID-19. TCRdb's table, derived via immunoSEQ multiplex PCR, lists solely in-frame clones and lacks some. The sample gives fewer than 250,000 clones, roughly 86% of which show up once; around 6% is in the top ten. Sequencing input: peripheral blood. The receptors originated from a woman over 75 with COVID-19, enrolled during active disease. Both conserved end residues are part of each CDR3. A D gene is named only where the DNA matches it firmly. Clone size, where shown, is once, few, many, or a class for clones that have expanded.

clone_size: -; j_call: TRBJ1-1; d_call: TRBD1; v_call: TRBV11-2; cdr3_aa: CASSAQGAGTEAFF; cdr3_nt: TGTGCCAGCAGCGCCCAGGGGGCGGGCACTGAAGCTTTCTTT
clone_size: once; j_call: TRBJ1-5; d_call: -; v_call: TRBV30; cdr3_aa: CAWSIGQGGGNQPQHF; cdr3_nt: TGTGCCTGGAGTATCGGGCAGGGAGGCGGCAATCAGCCCCAGCATTTT
clone_size: -; j_call: TRBJ1-4; d_call: -; v_call: TRBV5-4; cdr3_aa: CASSLVGGGNEKLFF; cdr3_nt: TGTGCCAGCAGCTTAGTAGGTGGGGGGAATGAAAAACTGTTTTTT
clone_size: -; j_call: TRBJ1-2; d_call: -; v_call: TRBV10-3; cdr3_aa: CAISESVTVYGYTF; cdr3_nt: TGTGCCATCAGTGAGTCGGTCACAGTCTATGGCTACACCTTC
clone_size: -; j_call: TRBJ2-3; d_call: -; v_call: TRBV5-4; cdr3_aa: CASSLLTDTQYF; cdr3_nt: TGTGCCAGCAGCTTGCTCACAGATACGCAGTATTTT
clone_size: -; j_call: TRBJ2-1; d_call: TRBD2; v_call: TRBV7-2; cdr3_aa: CASSLATGTSGGPPLF; cdr3_nt: TGTGCCAGCAGCTTAGCGACCGGGACTAGCGGGGGTCCCCCCCTCTTC
clone_size: -; j_call: TRBJ2-2; d_call: TRBD1; v_call: TRBV2; cdr3_aa: CASSVRDRATGELFF; cdr3_nt: TGTGCCAGCAGTGTGAGGGACAGGGCTACCGGGGAGCTGTTTTTT
clone_size: -; j_call: TRBJ2-1; d_call: -; v_call: TRBV7-2; cdr3_aa: CASSLRSGPTNEQFF; cdr3_nt: TGTGCCAGCAGCTTAAGGAGCGGACCCACCAATGAGCAGTTCTTC
clone_size: once; j_call: TRBJ2-2; d_call: TRBD1; v_call: TRBV2; cdr3_aa: CASNPDRANTGELFF; cdr3_nt: TGTGCCAGTAACCCGGACAGGGCGAACACCGGGGAGCTGTTTTTT
clone_size: -; j_call: TRBJ2-5; d_call: -; v_call: TRBV6-6; cdr3_aa: CASSHADRGGGGETQYF; cdr3_nt: TGTGCCAGCAGTCATGCCGACAGGGGCGGGGGAGGTGAGACCCAGTACTTC
clone_size: -; j_call: TRBJ1-2; d_call: TRBD1; v_call: TRBV27; cdr3_aa: CASSVTGEGHGYTF; cdr3_nt: TGTGCCAGCAGTGTGACAGGGGAAGGTCATGGCTACACCTTC
clone_size: -; j_call: TRBJ1-1; d_call: -; v_call: TRBV4-1; cdr3_aa: CASSQAGQGWNTEAFF; cdr3_nt: TGCGCCAGCAGCCAAGCCGGGCAGGGATGGAACACTGAAGCTTTCTTT
clone_size: -; j_call: TRBJ1-3; d_call: -; v_call: TRBV4-1; cdr3_aa: CASSQDLGGQLGSNTIYF; cdr3_nt: TGCGCCAGCAGCCAAGATCTTGGAGGACAGCTGGGGAGTAACACCATATATTTT
clone_size: -; j_call: TRBJ1-1; d_call: -; v_call: TRBV18; cdr3_aa: CASSRSSGVPDTEAFF; cdr3_nt: TGTGCCAGCTCACGCTCTTCAGGGGTTCCGGACACTGAAGCTTTCTTT
clone_size: -; j_call: TRBJ1-6; d_call: -; v_call: TRBV5-1; cdr3_aa: CASSLYTKLAGSYNSPLHF; cdr3_nt: TGCGCCAGCAGCCTATATACAAAATTAGCGGGCTCCTATAATTCACCCCTCCACTTT
clone_size: -; j_call: TRBJ1-1; d_call: -; v_call: TRBV7-2; cdr3_aa: CASSLAPLGRNTEAFF; cdr3_nt: TGTGCCAGCAGCTTGGCACCGCTGGGGAGGAACACTGAAGCTTTCTTT